This T cell receptor beta chain was identified during a study of blood T cell repertoires in COVID-19. Study-level information: The cDNA or gDNA used as material had been derived from T cells, B-cell-depleted T cells, or PBMCs.

J gave up 1 base and V 5 bases, and 4 bases lay outside the gene matches. Germline V gene sequence: CDR1 SGHNT, CDR2 YYREEE (reference sequence). This CDR3 is 15 amino acids long. Libraries were prepared by immunoSEQ multiplex PCR; TCRdb keeps only in-frame clonotypes and omits some of them. This sample yields about 130,000 clones, of which approximately 83% are seen a single time; 9.2% belongs to the top ten. Recruits, aged about 18 to 90 years, lived in 24 US areas. Donors in Cohort 3 counted as recovered after two negative PCRs, clearance, or symptom resolution. The sequence was obtained from a man in his fifties or sixties who had recovered from COVID-19. Source material: PBMCs or T cells enriched from blood (not recorded which). V gene TRBV5-4 combines with J gene TRBJ2-3; 10 nucleotides align to TRBD2. The CDR3 sequence is CASRLAGGRTDTQYF. CDR3 DNA: TGTGCCAGCAGGTTAGCGGGGGGCCGCACAGATACGCAGTATTTT.